This passage covers 16 T cell receptor beta chains from one sample sequenced in a study of blood T cells in healthy people across ages. A sample-barcoded 5' primer and a J-beta primer mix were used in a second PCR of about 7 to 12 cycles. In TCRdb, the 5' RACE reads were re-called with MiXCR into one record per CDR3 protein. The sample holds roughly 1,700,000 distinct CDR3 sequences, 25% to 30% seen once. Sequencing was done on a sample of blood. Receptors were obtained from a woman in her 30s in good health.

V gene TRBV5-1 combines with J gene TRBJ1-3; 9 bases align to TRBD1. Germline V lookup: CDR1 SGHRS, CDR2 YFSETQ. The CDR3 covers 14 residues. With V trimmed by 4 bases and J by 7 bases, 6 bases remained unmatched. CDR3 sequence reads: CASSPTTGGNTIYF. For the CDR3, the DNA is TGCGCCAGCAGCCCAACTACAGGGGGCAACACCATATATTTT.

This clonotype appeared a few times. This chain links TRBV6-5 with TRBJ2-4; 14 nucleotides align to TRBD2. V was clipped by 6 bases and J by 14 bases; unmatched bases: 9. The CDR3 is made up of 14 amino acids. CDR1 and CDR2 (germline): MNHEY, SVGAGI. The CDR3 DNA is TGTGCCAGCAGCAGGACTAGCGGGGGGAACTCTAAGTACTTC. Amino acid sequence: CASSRTSGGNSKYF.

This clonotype appeared a few times. The rearrangement joins TRBV5-6 to TRBJ1-1; possible D gene TRBD1, 5 bases. Germline lookup yields CDR1 SGHDT and CDR2 YYEEEE. The CDR3 spans 12 residues. Trimming left V 4 bases short and J 10 bases short, with 14 bases between. CDR3 DNA: TGTGCCAGCAGCACCGGGGGGAACTCAGCTTTCTTT. Its translation is CASSTGGNSAFF. The complete variable domain, with remaining parts taken from reference TRBV5-6 and TRBJ1-1, reads DAGVTQSPTHLIKTRGQQVTLRCSPKSGHDTVSWYQQALGQGPQFIFQYYEEEERQRGNFPDRFSGHQFPNYSSELNVNALLLGDSALYLCASSTGGNSAFFGQGTRLTVV.

This clonotype was detected a few times. Being one base from a much bigger clone, this may be a read error. The chain recombines TRBV5-1 with TRBJ2-5; D tentatively reads TRBD1 or TRBD2 (5 bases each). Trimming left V 2 bases short and J 4 bases short, with 15 bases between. Germline V CDR1 and CDR2: SGHRS, YFSETQ. The CDR3 runs to 15 residues. The CDR3 sequence: CASSFSPGPRETQYF. The CDR3 DNA reads TGCGCCAGCAGCTTCTCGCCGGGACCCCGAGAGACCCAGTACTTC.

For this clonotype: The junction differs from germline at one of its ends, possibly a read error. V and J are TRBV29-1 and TRBJ1-1, with D perhaps TRBD1 (5 bases). The CDR3 contains 12 residues. Germline assignment: CDR1 SQVTM and CDR2 ANQGSEA. The CDR3 region has the DNA TGCGGCGTTGAAGCAGGGACCCCTGAAGCTTTCTTT. It yields the protein CGVEAGTPEAFF.

The CDR3, as DNA: TGTGCCAGCAGTTTGGGCGGGAGTCGCAATGAGCAGTACTTC. Translated, it gives CASSLGGSRNEQYF. The chain employs TRBV27 and TRBJ2-1; 7 bases match TRBD2. The J call may not be correct, given that the DNA end is closer to TRBJ2-7. Germline V CDR1 and CDR2: MNHEY, SMNVEV (reference sequence). This CDR3 comprises 14 residues.

Ten or more counts support this clonotype. V gene TRBV7-2 combines with J gene TRBJ2-7, with D perhaps TRBD2 (5 bases). This CDR3 region has 13 residues. From germline, CDR1 is SGHTA and CDR2 FQGNSA. The V end lost 5 bases, the J end lost 2 bases, and 10 bases lay between the germline ends. The CDR3 loop reads CASSTGVAYEQYF. The CDR3 nucleotides are TGTGCCAGCAGCACCGGGGTAGCCTACGAGCAGTACTTC. Supplemented by reference TRBV7-2 and TRBJ2-7, the full variable domain reads GAGVSQSPSNKVTEKGKDVELRCDPISGHTALYWYRQSLGQGLEFLIYFQGNSAPDKSGLPSDRFSAERTGGSVSTLTIQRTQQEDSAVYLCASSTGVAYEQYFGPGTRLTVT.

J is TRBJ1-2 and V is TRBV5-1; 8 nucleotides match TRBD1. CDR1 SGHRS and CDR2 YFSETQ come from the germline V gene. The CDR3 loop spans 14 amino acids. Losses at the gene ends were 3 bases for V and 3 bases for J; bases not matched to a gene: 4. DNA of the CDR3: TGCGCCAGCAGCTCCGACAGGGGTTACTATGGCTACACCTTC. This codes for CASSSDRGYYGYTF.

The rearrangement joins TRBV3-1 to TRBJ1-5; D not certain. CDR1 and CDR2 (germline): LGHDT, YNNKEL (reference sequence). There are 14 residues in the CDR3. V was clipped by 4 bases and J by 2 bases, with 9 bases between them. The CDR3 nucleotides are TGTGCCAGCAGCCTACAGTTGGGCAATCAGCCCCAGCATTTT. It encodes CASSLQLGNQPQHF. The complete variable domain, with remaining parts taken from reference TRBV3-1 and TRBJ1-5, reads DTAVSQTPKYLVTQMGNDKSIKCEQNLGHDTMYWYKQDSKKFLKIMFSYNNKELIINETVPNRFSPKSPDKAHLNLHINSLELGDSAVYFCASSLQLGNQPQHFGDGTRLSIL.

This clonotype has only a few counts. V and J are TRBV29-1 and TRBJ2-1, with 10 bases aligning to TRBD2. The J segment lost 3 bases and the V segment lost 4 bases, leaving 9 bases of the junction unmatched. Germline-derived CDR1 and CDR2 are SQVTM and ANQGSEA. This CDR3 region has 16 residues. Written as DNA, the CDR3 is TGCAGCGTTGTTGCTAGCGGGGGTAAGGGCTACAATGAGCAGTTCTTC. Amino acids: CSVVASGGKGYNEQFF.

This clonotype was counted ten times or more. The chain is built from TRBV7-2 and TRBJ2-5; 12 bases are a match to TRBD2. V lost 4 bases and J lost 2; bases outside the gene matches: 5. CDR3 size: 16 residues. CDR1 and CDR2 (germline): SGHTA, FQGNSA. Here the CDR3 reads CASSSQLAGGQETQYF. The DNA of the CDR3 is TGTGCCAGCAGCTCCCAGCTAGCGGGAGGGCAAGAGACCCAGTACTTC.

This clonotype was found many times. The rearrangement links TRBV12-3 or TRBV12-4 to TRBJ1-4, with D unclear. Trimming removed 6 bases from V and 0 bases from J, with 5 bases in between. This CDR3 comprises 13 residues. The CDR3 spells CASRGTTNEKLFF. The CDR3 DNA is TGTGCCAGCAGGGGGACAACTAATGAAAAACTGTTTTTT.

This clonotype occurred many times. The V gene is TRBV27, the J gene TRBJ2-7, with a tentative D call TRBD1 (5 bases). This CDR3 spans 12 amino acids. The V gene's germline CDR1 is MNHEY and CDR2 SMNVEV (reference sequence). With 6 bases removed from V and 6 bases from J, the gap between germline ends came to 12 bases. DNA of the CDR3: TGTGCCAGCAGCAACAGGAGACTCGAGCAGTACTTC. Protein product: CASSNRRLEQYF.

The chain uses TRBV4-1 and TRBJ2-3; D not certain. Germline V gene sequence: CDR1 MGHRA, CDR2 YSYEKL. Trimming pared 3 bases from V and 4 bases from J, leaving 11 bases between. This CDR3 is 14 amino acids long. CDR3 loop: CASSQLRVSDTQYF. In DNA, the CDR3 is TGCGCCAGCAGCCAGCTACGGGTCTCAGATACGCAGTATTTT.

In this sample, this clonotype turned up a few times. The rearrangement joins TRBV18 to TRBJ2-4, with D tentatively TRBD2 (6 bases). The CDR3 extends over 15 amino acids. In germline, CDR1 is KGHSH, CDR2 LQKENI. The V end was cut by 0 bases, the J end by 12 bases, with 18 bases between. CDR3 sequence: CASSPPSGSQDSQYF. The CDR3 DNA is TGTGCCAGCTCACCACCCAGCGGGTCCCAGGATTCTCAGTACTTC.

This clonotype was counted only a few times. The gene calls are TRBV2 and TRBJ2-1; the D gene is possibly TRBD2 (9 bases). In germline, CDR1 is SNHLY, CDR2 FYNNEI. The CDR3 spans 18 residues. Trimming left V 8 bases short and J 0 bases short, with 23 bases between. CDR3: CASQGALAGSYSYNEQFF. The CDR3, as DNA: TGTGCCAGCCAGGGGGCCCTAGCGGGAAGCTACTCCTACAATGAGCAGTTCTTC.